These 30 T cell receptor beta chains were sequenced from one sample in a study of blood T cell repertoires in COVID-19. Profiled with immunoSEQ multiplex PCR; TCRdb holds only in-frame clones, not every one. The table includes approximately 250,000 clones, around 80% detected once. Material: PBMCs or T cells enriched from blood (not recorded which). The receptors here all came from a man in his thirties or forties with acute COVID-19.

This rearrangement joins TRBV7-8 to TRBJ2-7, with 7 bases fitting TRBD1. Looked up from germline, CDR1 is SGHVS and CDR2 is FQNEAQ. V trimming: 5 bases; J trimming: 1 base; junction bases outside the gene matches: 2. CDR3 length: 13 residues. The DNA for the CDR3 is TGTGCCAGCAGCCGGACAGGTTCCTACGAGCAGTACGTC. It yields the protein CASSRTGSYEQYV.

The J gene is TRBJ2-1, the V gene TRBV9; 7 bases agree with TRBD1. V lost 0 bases and J lost 6; bases outside the gene matches: 9. This CDR3 spans 16 amino acids. The germline V gene encodes CDR1 SGDLS and CDR2 YYNGEE. CDR3 DNA sequence: TGTGCCAGCAGCGTAGTGTCAGGGGGTCCCTTCAATGAGCAGTTCTTC. Translating it yields CASSVVSGGPFNEQFF.

The chain is built from TRBV2 and TRBJ2-2; TRBD1 agrees at 7 bases. CDR1 is SNHLY, CDR2 FYNNEI, per germline. The CDR3 extends over 17 amino acids. J lost 2 bases, V lost 6 bases, and 12 bases had no gene match. As DNA, the CDR3 is TGTGCCAGCAGAGTAATGGACAGGCTGCAAAACACCGGGGAGCTGTTTTTT. This codes for CASRVMDRLQNTGELFF.

The chain combines TRBV5-1 with TRBJ2-2, with a weak D call TRBD1 (5 bases). V was pared by 0 bases and J by 4 bases, with 10 bases between. Germline lookup yields CDR1 SGHRS and CDR2 YFSETQ. CDR3 length equals 15 residues. CDR3 in amino acids: CASSLAPGSTGELFF. In nucleotides, the CDR3 is TGCGCCAGCAGCTTGGCTCCAGGGTCCACCGGGGAGCTGTTTTTT.

The gene calls are TRBV6-2 or TRBV6-3 and TRBJ2-7; 12 bases fit TRBD2. CDR3 length: 15 residues. In germline, CDR1 is MNHEY, CDR2 SVGEGT. V lost 6 bases, J lost 0 bases, and 3 bases stayed unmatched. The CDR3 coding sequence is TGTGCCAGCAGCAGACTAGCGGGAGCCTCCTACGAGCAGTACGTC. It codes for CASSRLAGASYEQYV.

The rearrangement links TRBV7-9 to TRBJ1-1; D possibly corresponds to TRBD1 (6 bases). The CDR3 extends over 16 amino acids. V was trimmed by 6 bases and J by 4 bases, leaving 21 bases between them. Per the germline V gene, CDR1 is SEHNR and CDR2 is FQNEAQ (reference sequence). CDR3 bases: TGTGCCAGCAGTCATAAAGGGGGTTTAAGTCGCACTGAAGCTTTCTTT. Amino acid sequence: CASSHKGGLSRTEAFF.

This rearrangement joins TRBV3-1 (or the pseudogene TRBV3-2) to TRBJ2-5; 10 positions agree with TRBD1. With 4 bases clipped from V and 4 bases from J, the junction kept 0 bases outside the gene matches. This CDR3 is built from 13 residues. The germline V gene has CDR1 LGHDT and CDR2 YNNKEL (reference sequence). The DNA of the CDR3 is TGTGCCAGCAGCCGGGACAGGGGAGAGACCCAGTACTTC. It specifies CASSRDRGETQYF.

On this clone itself: The same CDR3 is also encoded by other DNA sequences in this sample. The rearrangement links TRBV7-3 to TRBJ2-3; TRBD2 agrees at 8 bases. Germline lookup yields CDR1 SGHTA and CDR2 FQGTGA. The V and J ends lost 2 bases and 3 bases, in that order; junction bases with no gene match: 4. The CDR3 totals 15 residues. The CDR3 DNA follows: TGTGCCAGCAGCTTAGCGGGAGGATCTACAGATACGCAGTATTTT. This sequence encodes CASSLAGGSTDTQYF.

CDR3 nucleotide sequence: TGCAGCGTTGACCGGGGAAACACCATATATTTT. As protein: CSVDRGNTIYF. The V and J genes are TRBV29-1 and TRBJ1-3; no definite D call. The CDR3 sequence is 11 residues long. In germline, CDR1 is SQVTM, CDR2 ANQGSEA. V shed 3 bases and J shed 4 bases, with 4 bases lying between them.

The genes are TRBV14 and TRBJ1-1, with a tentative D call TRBD1 (5 bases). CDR3 length: 16 residues. Germline V CDR1 and CDR2: SGHDN, FVKESK. V gave up 1 base and J gave up 3 bases, with 15 bases separating them. Here the CDR3 reads CASSQVAQVIYTEAFF. The CDR3 DNA sequence: TGTGCCAGCAGCCAAGTGGCACAGGTTATTTACACTGAAGCTTTCTTT. The full variable domain, rest sourced from reference TRBV14 and TRBJ1-1, is EAGVTQFPSHSVIEKGQTVTLRCDPISGHDNLYWYRRVMGKEIKFLLHFVKESKQDESGMPNNRFLAERTGGTYSTLKVQPAELEDSGVYFCASSQVAQVIYTEAFFGQGTRLTVV.

As for this clone: The junction does not match germline at one end; this may be a read error. The V gene is TRBV11-2, the J gene TRBJ2-2, with D maybe TRBD1 (6 bases). This CDR3 has 17 residues. Germline lookup yields CDR1 SGHAT and CDR2 FQNNGV. Here the CDR3 DNA reads TGTGCCAGCACCTTAGGTCTCGGGACACCGAACACCGGGGAGCTGTTTTTT. The encoded protein is CASTLGLGTPNTGELFF.

The chain is built from TRBV27 and TRBJ1-6, with 7 nucleotides matching TRBD1. Per the germline V gene, CDR1 is MNHEY and CDR2 is SMNVEV (reference sequence). After removal of 2 bases from V and 8 bases from J, the junction contained 6 bases not matched to a gene. This CDR3 contains 15 residues. The CDR3 nucleotides are TGTGCCAGCAGTTTAACCGACAGGGCGGATTCACCCCTCCACTTT. Protein sequence: CASSLTDRADSPLHF.

J is TRBJ1-6 and V is TRBV13; D may be TRBD1 (5 bases). Germline CDR1 is PRHDT and CDR2 is FYEKMQ (reference sequence). V was shortened by 0 bases and J by 8 bases, with 14 bases between the two germline ends. This CDR3 contains 16 residues. This CDR3 is CASSLGLSRVDSPLHF. The CDR3 DNA reads TGTGCCAGCAGCTTAGGCCTCAGCAGGGTTGATTCACCCCTCCACTTT.

The sample holds one count of this clone. The chain employs TRBV5-1 and TRBJ1-3, with D perhaps TRBD1 (5 bases). V lost 0 bases to trimming and J lost 6 bases, with 10 bases between them. Germline V gene data show CDR1 as SGHRS and CDR2 as YFSETQ. The CDR3 covers 14 residues. CDR3 sequence: CASSLDAGLNTIYF. CDR3 sequence (DNA): TGCGCCAGCAGCTTGGACGCAGGGTTAAACACCATATATTTT.

V usage is TRBV6-1 and J usage is TRBJ2-1; 9 nucleotides align to TRBD2. The CDR3 runs to 15 residues. With 2 bases clipped from V and 8 bases from J, the junction kept 7 bases outside the gene matches. Germline-derived CDR1 and CDR2 are MNHNS and SASEGT. CDR3 nucleotide sequence: TGTGCCAGCAGTGAACGGCTAGCGGGGATAGATGAGCAGTTCTTC. It yields the protein CASSERLAGIDEQFF.

The chain couples TRBV16 to TRBJ2-3, with 13 bases fitting TRBD2. The CDR3 covers 16 residues. Germline lookup yields CDR1 KGHSY and CDR2 FQNENV. The J segment lost 1 base and the V segment lost 4 bases, leaving 2 bases of the junction unmatched. The CDR3 sequence: CASSLGTSGGTDTQYF. Written as DNA, the CDR3 is TGTGCCAGCAGCCTCGGGACTAGCGGGGGCACAGATACGCAGTATTTT.

V and J are TRBV18 and TRBJ1-1; D remains unclear. Deletions cut 3 bases from V and 8 bases from J, with 22 bases between. In germline, CDR1 is KGHSH, CDR2 LQKENI. The CDR3 totals 16 residues. The DNA for the CDR3 is TGTGCCAGCTCACCGGGAGTACCAAAGGAAGCCGGGGAAGCTTTCTTT. Its protein is CASSPGVPKEAGEAFF. The variable domain in full, completed from reference TRBV18 and TRBJ1-1, reads NAGVMQNPRHLVRRRGQEARLRCSPMKGHSHVYWYRQLPEEGLKFMVYLQKENIIDESGMPKERFSAEFPKEGPSILRIQQVVRGDSAAYFCASSPGVPKEAGEAFFGQGTRLTVV.

This rearrangement joins TRBV28 to TRBJ1-2, with 8 bases lining up with TRBD1. The V gene end was trimmed by 9 bases and the J gene end by 3 bases; junction bases not matched to a gene: 6. CDR1 is MDHEN and CDR2 is SYDVKM in the germline V gene. The CDR3 has 13 residues. Here the CDR3 DNA reads TGTGCCAGTTGGACAGGGCTCTACTATGGCTACACCTTC. Amino acid sequence: CASWTGLYYGYTF.

The J gene is TRBJ2-4, the V gene TRBV7-9, with TRBD1 matching 7 bases. Per germline, CDR1 SEHNR and CDR2 FQNEAQ (reference sequence). This CDR3 comprises 12 residues. Trimming at V came to 8 bases and at J to 8 bases, leaving 6 bases not matched to a gene. The CDR3 DNA is TGTGCCAGCCGAGGGGGCGGTGACATTCAGTACTTC. It translates to CASRGGGDIQYF.

This rearrangement joins TRBV11-1 to TRBJ2-1; 8 positions agree with TRBD2. This CDR3 is built from 16 residues. Germline CDR1 is SGHAT and CDR2 is FQDESV (reference sequence). V dropped 4 bases and J dropped 5; count of bases not matched to a gene: 10. Here the CDR3 reads CASSSGLPSGHNEQFF. The DNA for the CDR3 is TGTGCCAGCAGCTCCGGGCTGCCTAGCGGGCACAATGAGCAGTTCTTC.

This clone was observed a handful of times. The rearrangement links TRBV10-3 to TRBJ2-1, with D maybe TRBD2 (6 bases). V was shortened by 7 bases and J by 8 bases, with 21 bases between the two germline ends. The CDR3 has 15 amino acids. The germline V gene has CDR1 ENHRY and CDR2 SYGVKD. The CDR3 loop reads CAITSSDNFRDEQFF. The CDR3 nucleotides are TGTGCCATCACCTCTAGCGACAATTTTCGGGATGAGCAGTTCTTC.

The chain combines TRBV19 with TRBJ2-7, with TRBD2 as a possible D gene (5 bases). The V gene's germline CDR1 is LNHDA and CDR2 SQIVND (reference sequence). V shed 3 bases and J shed 4 bases, with 13 bases lying between them. The CDR3 is 14 residues long. CDR3 bases: TGTGCCAGTAGTATCGGTTGGCCGGGATACGAGCAGTACGTC. Protein: CASSIGWPGYEQYV.

CDR3 sequence: CASSDPALAGYGYTF. The CDR3, as DNA: TGTGCCAGCAGCGACCCCGCACTAGCCGGGTATGGCTACACCTTC. This chain links TRBV2 with TRBJ1-2; no clear D. V lost 6 bases, J lost 5 bases, and 19 bases lay in between. The CDR3 sequence is 15 residues long. Germline loops: CDR1 SNHLY, CDR2 FYNNEI. Complete variable domain (other parts from reference TRBV2 and TRBJ1-2): EPEVTQTPSHQVTQMGQEVILRCVPISNHLYFYWYRQILGQKVEFLVSFYNNEISEKSEIFDDQFSVERPDGSNFTLKIRSTKLEDSAMYFCASSDPALAGYGYTFGSGTRLTVV.

This clone was counted only a few times. The chain couples TRBV5-4 to TRBJ1-1; 8 bases align to TRBD1. The trim removed 3 bases at V and 5 bases at J, leaving 6 bases unmatched. In germline, CDR1 is SGHNT, CDR2 YYREEE (reference sequence). This CDR3 is 14 amino acids long. The chain's CDR3 is CASSSGQGNTEAFF. CDR3 coding DNA: TGTGCCAGCAGCTCTGGACAGGGAAATACTGAAGCTTTCTTT.

A single count supports this clone. The V and J genes are TRBV6-5 and TRBJ2-1, with a tentative D call TRBD1 (5 bases). The CDR3 loop spans 14 amino acids. Germline V gene sequence: CDR1 MNHEY, CDR2 SVGAGI. V lost 0 bases, J lost 8 bases, and 11 bases lay in between. The DNA of the CDR3 is TGTGCCAGCAGTTACTCGGGTGCAGGGTATGAGCAGTTCTTC. Translating gives CASSYSGAGYEQFF.

This rearrangement joins TRBV18 to TRBJ2-2, with unresolved D. The CDR3 consists of 13 residues. Trimming left V 3 bases short and J 5 bases short, with 7 bases between. Per germline, CDR1 KGHSH and CDR2 LQKENI. The chain's CDR3 is CASSPDGTGELFF. CDR3 DNA: TGTGCCAGCTCACCCGACGGGACCGGGGAGCTGTTTTTT.

The J gene is TRBJ2-3, the V gene TRBV6-5; 9 nucleotides align to TRBD1. This CDR3 spans 14 amino acids. With V trimmed by 10 bases and J by 4 bases, 9 bases remained unmatched. The V gene's germline CDR1 is MNHEY and CDR2 SVGAGI. The CDR3 protein is CATAGQGRPDTQYF. In DNA form, the CDR3 reads TGTGCCACTGCGGGACAGGGAAGGCCAGATACGCAGTATTTT.

The chain couples TRBV27 to TRBJ2-1, with D maybe TRBD2 (6 bases). Deletions cut 7 bases from V and 4 bases from J, with 14 bases between. Germline-derived CDR1 and CDR2 are MNHEY and SMNVEV (reference sequence). The CDR3 covers 14 residues. CDR3 nucleotides: TGTGCCAGCAAAATAGCGGTCTCTTACAATGAGCAGTTCTTC. As protein: CASKIAVSYNEQFF.

Remarks on this clone: The junction shows a germline mismatch at one end, possibly a read error. This chain connects TRBV5-1 to TRBJ1-3; D is perhaps TRBD1 (5 bases). The CDR3 contains 14 residues. CDR1 is SGHRS and CDR2 is YFSETQ in the germline V gene. The CDR3: CASSQGTPGNTIYF. CDR3 bases: TGTGCCAGCAGCCAGGGTACCCCGGGAAACACCATATATTTT.

This clone was picked up a small number of times. The V gene is TRBV3-1 (or the pseudogene TRBV3-2), the J gene TRBJ2-3, with TRBD1 matching over 8 bases. J was trimmed by 13 bases and V by 3 bases; bases with no gene match: 9. Germline values: CDR1 LGHDT, CDR2 YNNKEL (reference sequence). The CDR3 spans 13 residues. The CDR3 sequence: CASSQAETGAKYF. CDR3 DNA: TGTGCCAGCAGCCAGGCCGAGACAGGGGCTAAGTATTTT.